This T cell receptor (beta chain) was documented in a study of PD-1 blockade in classical Hodgkin lymphoma. Study-level findings and limits: Nivolumab initiation under 1 year post-ASCT meant exclusion. Relapsed/refractory patients reportedly had the lowest baseline TCR diversity, below newly diagnosed patients, who were below healthy donors.

Time point noted: cycle 4 day 1 (C4D1), after 5 to 7 weeks of nivolumab. Autologous stem cell transplantation was followed by relapse in every patient, and brentuximab vedotin exposure varied. Thawed PBMCs were subjected to magnetic negative selection, which yielded isolated CD8+ T cells. The best responses consisted of complete response, partial response or progressive disease. As concerns this clone: What it binds is not known.

Only in-frame clones appear in the TCRdb table, and some are missing; sequencing was by immunoSEQ multiplex PCR. The table records 2,500 to 3,000 clones, 70% of them present only once. This CDR3 has 16 amino acids. Germline V CDR1 and CDR2: MNHEY, SMNVEV (reference sequence). V was clipped by 0 bases and J by 1 base, with 11 bases between them. This specimen was CD8+ T cells from blood, taken before the fourth cycle of nivolumab. The receptor's source is a human donor with classical Hodgkin lymphoma. This sequence joins TRBV27 and TRBJ2-3, with no clear D. This CDR3 reads CASSLSDLGRTDTQYF. The CDR3 DNA reads as TGTGCCAGCAGTTTATCGGATCTCGGTCGCACAGATACGCAGTATTTT.